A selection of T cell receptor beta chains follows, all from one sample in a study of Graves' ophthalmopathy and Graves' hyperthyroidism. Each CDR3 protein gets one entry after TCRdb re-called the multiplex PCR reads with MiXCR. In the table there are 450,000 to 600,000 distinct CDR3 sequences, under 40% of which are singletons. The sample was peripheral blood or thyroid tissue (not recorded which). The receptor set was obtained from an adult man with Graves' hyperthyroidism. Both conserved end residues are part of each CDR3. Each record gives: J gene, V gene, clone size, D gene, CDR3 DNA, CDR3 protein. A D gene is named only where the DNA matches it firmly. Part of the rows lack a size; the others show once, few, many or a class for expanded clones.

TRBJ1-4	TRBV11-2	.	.	TGTGCCAGCACCTCCCCCGGGTGGGAAAAACTGTTTTTT	CASTSPGWEKLFF
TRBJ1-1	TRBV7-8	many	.	TGTGCCAGCAGCTTCACTGGAGGGCCAAACACTGAAGCTTTCTTT	CASSFTGGPNTEAFF
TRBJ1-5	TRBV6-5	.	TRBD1	TGTGCCACCCGAGAGACAGGGCTGGGTCAGCCCCAGCATTTT	CATRETGLGQPQHF
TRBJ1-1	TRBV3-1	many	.	TGTGCCAGCAGCCAATTTAGCTGGGCTTTCTTT	CASSQFSWAFF
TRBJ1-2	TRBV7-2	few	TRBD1	TGTGCCAGCTCACCGCCGGGACAGGGTTTAATTGATGGCTACACCTTC	CASSPPGQGLIDGYTF
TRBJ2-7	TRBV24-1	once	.	TGTGCCACCGGAACAGGGGCTAGCGGGTACAATGAGCAGTTCTTT	CATGTGASGYNEQFF
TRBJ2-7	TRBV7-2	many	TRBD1	TGTGCCAGCACCACAGGGGCGGGTCTATACGAGCAGTACTTC	CASTTGAGLYEQYF
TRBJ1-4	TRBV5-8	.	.	TGTGCCAGCAGCCCACCCGGAGCGGGTATGGAAAAACTGTTTTTT	CASSPPGAGMEKLFF
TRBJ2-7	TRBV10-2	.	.	TGCGCCAGCAGTGAGGGAGGCAGCCGCCACTTC	CASSEGGSRHF
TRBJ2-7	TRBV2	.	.	TGTGCCAGCAGTGATCTCGTGAATTACGAGCAGTACTTC	CASSDLVNYEQYF
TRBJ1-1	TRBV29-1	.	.	TGCAGCGTTGGGCCGGGGAGGAACACTGAAGCTTTCTTT	CSVGPGRNTEAFF
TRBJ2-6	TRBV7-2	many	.	TGTGCCAGCAGCTTAGATCCCCCAGGGGCTGGGGCCAACGTCCTGACTTTC	CASSLDPPGAGANVLTF
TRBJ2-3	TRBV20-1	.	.	TGCAATGCTAGCAAAGGAGGGCCCACAGATACGCAGTATTTT	CNASKGGPTDTQYF
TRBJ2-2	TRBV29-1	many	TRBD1	TGCAGCGTTGAAGGGACAGGGTCGGGCACCGGGGAGCTGTTTTTT	CSVEGTGSGTGELFF
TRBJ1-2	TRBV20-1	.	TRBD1	TGCAGTGCTAGAGATATGAGGGACAGGGAAAGACGGGGCTACACCTTC	CSARDMRDRERRGYTF
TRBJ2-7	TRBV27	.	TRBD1	TGTGCCAGCAGTACTAAAACCCTGGCGGGACAGGGCTCCTACGAGCAGTACTTC	CASSTKTLAGQGSYEQYF
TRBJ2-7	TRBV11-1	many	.	TGTGCCAGCAGCCATCAGACAAGTTACGAGCAGTACTTC	CASSHQTSYEQYF
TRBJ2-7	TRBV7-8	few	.	TGTGCCAGCAGCTTAGAATCAGGGGGGCCCTACGAGCAGTACTTC	CASSLESGGPYEQYF
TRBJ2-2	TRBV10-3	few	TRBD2	TGTGCCAGCAGTTACGTCAGCGGGAGTGGGGCCGGGGAGCTGTTTTTT	CASSYVSGSGAGELFF
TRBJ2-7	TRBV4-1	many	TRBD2	TGCGCCAGCAGCCCGACTAGCCTGTACGAGCAGTACTTC	CASSPTSLYEQYF
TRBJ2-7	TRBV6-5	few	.	TGTGCCACCACCGGACGGACCCTGGGGGAGCAGTACTTC	CATTGRTLGEQYF
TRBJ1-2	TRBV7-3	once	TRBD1	TGTGCCAGCAGCTTAGATTTGGGACAGCTCCATCGCTATGGCTACACCTTC	CASSLDLGQLHRYGYTF
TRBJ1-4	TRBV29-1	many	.	TGCAGCGTTGAAGCAGGAACTAATGAAAAACTGTTTTTT	CSVEAGTNEKLFF
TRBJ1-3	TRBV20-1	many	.	TGCAGTGCCCCAGACAACTCTGGAAACACCATATATTTT	CSAPDNSGNTIYF
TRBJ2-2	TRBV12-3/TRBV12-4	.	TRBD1	TGTGCCAGCAGCTCCACCGACAGGGGGCAGGACACCGGGGAGCTGTTTTTT	CASSSTDRGQDTGELFF
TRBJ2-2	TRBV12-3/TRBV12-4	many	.	TGTGCCAGCAGTTTCTTCGCAGGGCGCACCGGGGAGCTGTTTTTT	CASSFFAGRTGELFF
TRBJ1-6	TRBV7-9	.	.	TGTGCCAGCAAGATTGGGAATTCAGCCCTCCACTTT	CASKIGNSALHF
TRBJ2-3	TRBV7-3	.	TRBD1	TGTGCCAGCAGCCCCGGACAGGGGGTCCCAGATACGCAGTATTTT	CASSPGQGVPDTQYF
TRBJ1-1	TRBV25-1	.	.	TGTGCCAGCAGTGCTAGGCGATTCAGCAACACTGAAGCTTTCTTT	CASSARRFSNTEAFF
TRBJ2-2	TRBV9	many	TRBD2	TGTGCCAGCAGCGTAGTTCCGGGCGGGAGGGCCTACACCGGGGAGCTGTTTTTT	CASSVVPGGRAYTGELFF
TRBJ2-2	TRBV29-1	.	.	TGCAGCGTGGAGGGACGACCGGACACCGGGGAGCTGTTTTTT	CSVEGRPDTGELFF
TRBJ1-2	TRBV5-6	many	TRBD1	TGTGCCAGCAGCCCAAGGACAGGGTACCCATACACCTTC	CASSPRTGYPYTF
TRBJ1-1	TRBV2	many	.	TGTGCCAGCAGTGCCCCCACAGGATTAAACACTGAAGCTTTCTTT	CASSAPTGLNTEAFF
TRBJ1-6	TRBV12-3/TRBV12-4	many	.	TGTGCCAGCAGTCCCGGGGGGCGATCACCCCTCCACTTT	CASSPGGRSPLHF
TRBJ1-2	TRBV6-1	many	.	TGTGCCAGCAGCATATATGGCTACACCTTC	CASSIYGYTF
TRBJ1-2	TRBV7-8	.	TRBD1	TGTGCCAGCAGTTATGGGCAGGGGGCAAGCTATGGCTACACCTTC	CASSYGQGASYGYTF
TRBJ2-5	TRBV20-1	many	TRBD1	TGCAGCGCCAAGATTGCAGGGGGCTTGTACCAAGAGACCCAGTACTTC	CSAKIAGGLYQETQYF
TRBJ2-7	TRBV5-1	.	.	TGCGCCAGCAGCTTCAGGGGAACGGGGTCCGGCGAGCAGTACTTC	CASSFRGTGSGEQYF
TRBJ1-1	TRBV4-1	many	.	TGCGCCAGCAGCCAATTCCTCTTGAACACTGAAGCTTTCTTT	CASSQFLLNTEAFF
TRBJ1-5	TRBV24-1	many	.	TGTGCCACCAGTGGCTATAGCAATCAGCCCCAGCATTTT	CATSGYSNQPQHF
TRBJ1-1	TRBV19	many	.	TGTGCCAGTAGTATAACGGCTATGAACACTGAAGCTTTCTTT	CASSITAMNTEAFF
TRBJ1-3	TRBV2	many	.	TGTGCCAGCAGTGAATTTAGCTCGGGGACCGCCTCTGGAAACACCATATATTTT	CASSEFSSGTASGNTIYF
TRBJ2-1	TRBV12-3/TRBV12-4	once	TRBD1	TGTGCCAGCACAAAGACAGGGAATGAGCAGTTCTTC	CASTKTGNEQFF
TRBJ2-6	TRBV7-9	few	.	TGTGCCAGCAGCCCCGGGTCAGCCAGGCACTACTCTGGGGCCAACGTCCTGACTTTC	CASSPGSARHYSGANVLTF
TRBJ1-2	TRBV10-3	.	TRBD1	TGTGCCATCAGTGCTAGAGGACGGACAGGGGGCGGCTACACCTTC	CAISARGRTGGGYTF
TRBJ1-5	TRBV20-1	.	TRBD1	TGCAGTGCTAGGGACGGACAGGATTATAGCAATCAGCCCCAGCATTTT	CSARDGQDYSNQPQHF
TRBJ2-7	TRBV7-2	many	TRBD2	TGTGCCAGCAGCTTAGCAATTAGCGGGTCCCTGCGGGCTTACGAGCAGTACTTC	CASSLAISGSLRAYEQYF
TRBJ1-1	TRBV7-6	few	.	TGTGCCAGCAGCTTAGCGGGTGGGGGGGCGGGTGGTTTTATGGAAGCTTTCTTT	CASSLAGGGAGGFMEAFF
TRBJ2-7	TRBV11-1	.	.	TGTGCCAGCAGCTTTGGGACATACTACGAGCAGTACTTC	CASSFGTYYEQYF
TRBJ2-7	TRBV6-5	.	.	TGTGCCAGCAGTTACTCGCCGGCGATCTCCTACGAGCAGTACTTC	CASSYSPAISYEQYF
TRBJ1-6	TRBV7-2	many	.	TGTGCCAGCAGCTTGGAGGGTTTAGATTCACCCCTCCACTTT	CASSLEGLDSPLHF
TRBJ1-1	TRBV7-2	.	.	TGTGCCAGCAGCTTTTTGGCTGAAGCTTTCTTT	CASSFLAEAFF
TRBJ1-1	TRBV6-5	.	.	TGTGCCAGCAGTGGGAGTGAAGCGCGAGCTTTCTTT	CASSGSEARAFF
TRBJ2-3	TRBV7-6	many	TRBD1	TGTGCCAGCAGCTTCCTTACGACAGGGAGAGATACGCAGTATTTT	CASSFLTTGRDTQYF
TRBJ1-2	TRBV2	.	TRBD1	TGTGCCAGCAGTGCCCCCGGGACAGGGGTCTATGGCTACACCTTC	CASSAPGTGVYGYTF
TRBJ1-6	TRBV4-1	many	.	TGCGCCAGCAGCCAAGTGGAGGGGATCTATAATTCACCCCTCCACTTT	CASSQVEGIYNSPLHF
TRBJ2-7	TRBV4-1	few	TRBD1	TGCGCCAGCAGCCAAGCCTCAATTAAAGCGGGACAGGGGTCCTACGAGCAGTACTTC	CASSQASIKAGQGSYEQYF
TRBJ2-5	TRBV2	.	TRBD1	TGTGCCCGCAGGGCGCGGACAGGGGCCGAGACCCAGTACTTC	CARRARTGAETQYF
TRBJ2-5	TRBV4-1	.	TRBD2	TGCGCCAGCAGCCAAGAAGGACTAGCGGGGGAAGAGACCCAGTACTTC	CASSQEGLAGEETQYF
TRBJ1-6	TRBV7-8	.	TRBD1	TGTGCCAGCAGCGCCCCCGGGACAGCTGATTCACCCCTCCACTTT	CASSAPGTADSPLHF